The clone carrying this T cell receptor beta chain occurred many times. Profiling of TCR beta VDJ combinations and CDR3 sequences used genomic DNA as template. MiXCR, applied by TCRdb to the reads, yields one record per CDR3 protein. The sample has 160,000 or so distinct CDR3 sequences; around 43% are singletons. The sample is drawn from a study of CD8+CD57+ T cells in acquired aplastic anemia. This CDR3 contains 15 residues. CDR1 is MNHNS and CDR2 is SASEGT in the germline V gene. Trimming removed 0 bases at V and 1 base at J, with 9 bases between. Sequencing was done on patients that had shown CD8+CD57+ cell expansion by flow cytometry.

The chain couples TRBV6-1 to TRBJ1-2, with TRBD1 as a possible D gene (5 bases). This sequence was found in a human donor with aplastic anemia. Sequenced: sorted CD4+, CD8+, or CD8+CD57+ T cells (not recorded which) from PBMCs. The CDR3 reads CASSEAQGLNYGYTF. CDR3 coding DNA: TGTGCCAGCAGTGAAGCCCAGGGACTTAACTATGGCTACACCTTC.